The 8 T cell receptor beta chains reported below all come from one sample, sequenced in a study of T cell repertoires and HLA-DP antigens. Only in-frame clones appear in the TCRdb table, and some are missing; sequencing was by immunoSEQ multiplex PCR. The sample includes around 90,000 clones, 86% seen only once; the top ten take roughly 1.5%. These receptors have no identified antigens. The sequencing input was CD4+ T cells from PBMCs. The receptors stem from a man in his fifties in good health and CMV-seronegative.

J is TRBJ2-1 and V is TRBV27, with a weak D call TRBD2 (7 bases). V lost 7 bases to trimming and J lost 7 bases, with 20 bases between them. This CDR3 has 15 amino acids. Germline lookup yields CDR1 MNHEY and CDR2 SMNVEV (reference sequence). The CDR3 protein is CASTRGGAGANEQFF. The CDR3 nucleotides are TGTGCCAGCACTAGGGGGGGGGCGGGGGCTAATGAGCAGTTCTTC.

This clone has a single count. The genes are TRBV19 and TRBJ2-3; 8 nucleotides line up with TRBD2. This CDR3 contains 16 residues. Losses at the gene ends were 8 bases for V and 4 bases for J; bases not matched to a gene: 14. Germline V gene lookup returns CDR1 LNHDA and CDR2 SQIVND (reference sequence). CDR3 sequence (DNA): TGTGCCAGTTCTTCCCGACCGGGGGGGCCGGCAGATACGCAGTATTTT. The encoded protein is CASSSRPGGPADTQYF. Variable domain in full (rest from reference TRBV19 and TRBJ2-3): DGGITQSPKYLFRKEGQNVTLSCEQNLNHDAMYWYRQDPGQGLRLIYYSQIVNDFQKGDIAEGYSVSREKKESFPLTVTSAQKNPTAFYLCASSSRPGGPADTQYFGPGTRLTVL.

The V call is TRBV18, the J call TRBJ1-1; D perhaps matches TRBD1 (5 bases). Germline V gene lookup returns CDR1 KGHSH and CDR2 LQKENI. V shed 2 bases and J shed 11 bases, with 21 bases lying between them. CDR3 length equals 15 residues. The CDR3 bases are TGTGCCAGCTCACCAGGTGGGCCAATTCGGTCAGGGGCTTTCTTT. Translating gives CASSPGGPIRSGAFF. Supplemented by reference TRBV18 and TRBJ1-1, the full variable domain reads NAGVMQNPRHLVRRRGQEARLRCSPMKGHSHVYWYRQLPEEGLKFMVYLQKENIIDESGMPKERFSAEFPKEGPSILRIQQVVRGDSAAYFCASSPGGPIRSGAFFGQGTRLTVV.

This rearrangement joins TRBV11-1 to TRBJ2-1; possible D gene TRBD2, 5 bases. The CDR3 spans 14 residues. Germline CDR1 reads SGHAT; CDR2 reads FQDESV (reference sequence). Trimming took off 5 bases at V and 6 bases at J, with 14 bases between the two ends. CDR3 sequence: CASSPISGSNEQFF. CDR3 bases: TGTGCCAGCAGCCCGATTTCTGGGAGCAATGAGCAGTTCTTC.

This chain links TRBV11-2 with TRBJ1-2; perhaps TRBD1 as D (6 bases). CDR1 and CDR2 from the germline V gene are SGHAT and FQNNGV. This CDR3 has 16 amino acids. Trimming pared 5 bases from V and 0 bases from J, leaving 16 bases between. The CDR3 sequence is CASSVVGTSPNYGYTF. The CDR3 DNA follows: TGTGCCAGCAGCGTGGTTGGGACATCTCCTAACTATGGCTACACCTTC.

The genes are TRBV5-1 and TRBJ2-3; 14 bases map to TRBD2. The CDR3 has 15 residues. CDR1 is SGHRS, CDR2 YFSETQ, per germline. V trimming: 3 bases; J trimming: 4 bases; junction bases outside the gene matches: 1. The CDR3 loop reads CASSSGLAGADTQYF. CDR3 coding DNA: TGCGCCAGCAGCTCGGGACTAGCGGGAGCAGATACGCAGTATTTT.

The chain recombines TRBV30 with TRBJ1-4, with TRBD1 identical over 7 bases. CDR1 and CDR2 (germline): GTSNPN, SVGIG (reference sequence). V was clipped by 3 bases and J by 3 bases; unmatched bases: 4. The CDR3 extends over 14 amino acids. DNA of the CDR3: TGTGCCTGGAGCCCGGACAGGTCTAATGAAAAACTGTTTTTT. Protein sequence: CAWSPDRSNEKLFF.

The chain couples TRBV7-3 to TRBJ2-5; TRBD2 matches 12 bases. The CDR3 is made up of 15 amino acids. V shed 4 bases, J shed 4 bases, and the junction held 4 bases outside the gene matches. Germline loops: CDR1 SGHTA, CDR2 FQGTGA. This chain's CDR3 is CASSSSGGVRETQYF. The CDR3 nucleotides read TGTGCCAGCAGCTCTAGCGGGGGGGTAAGAGAGACCCAGTACTTC.